A single sample gave rise to the 5 T cell receptor beta chains below, sequenced in a study of cytomegalovirus exposure and HLA in healthy donors. PCR amplification relied on 60 Vbeta primers (plus 13 Jbeta primers). TCRdb keeps only in-frame clones here, not all; method: immunoSEQ multiplex PCR. In the table there are fewer than 200,000 clones, over 75% of which are singletons. Sequencing used PBMCs. The receptors were gathered from a male donor in good health and CMV-seronegative.

The J gene is TRBJ2-5, the V gene TRBV18; TRBD1 aligns across 10 bases. V shed 6 bases and J 5 bases; nucleotides not matched to a gene: 9. Germline values: CDR1 KGHSH, CDR2 LQKENI. CDR3 length: 15 residues. The CDR3 loop reads CASSPGTGADETQYF. The DNA of the CDR3 is TGTGCCAGCTCCCCCGGGACAGGGGCCGATGAGACCCAGTACTTC.

This clone has more than one count but fewer than ten. V usage is TRBV21-1 and J usage is TRBJ2-7; the DNA was not compared with TRBD1, the D call given in the table. TRBV21-1 is a pseudogene. This CDR3 has 18 residues. The chain's CDR3 is CASSKNRPRDIGSYEQYF. CDR3 sequence (DNA): TGTGCCAGCAGCAAAAATAGGCCTCGGGACATCGGCTCCTACGAGCAGTACTTC.

V usage is TRBV7-2 and J usage is TRBJ2-2, with unresolved D. In germline, CDR1 is SGHTA, CDR2 FQGNSA. Between the trimmed V and J ends, which lost 5 bases and 5 bases, there was a span of 15 bases. CDR3 length: 15 amino acids. The CDR3 is CASSLVAGGTGELFF. CDR3 coding DNA: TGTGCCAGCAGCCTAGTGGCAGGTGGAACCGGGGAGCTGTTTTTT.

V usage is TRBV5-4 and J usage is TRBJ2-5; 12 nucleotides agree with TRBD2. CDR3 length: 15 amino acids. Germline V gives CDR1 SGHNT, CDR2 YYREEE (reference sequence). V lost 4 bases, J lost 9 bases, and 10 bases stayed unmatched. The DNA of the CDR3 is TGTGCCAGCAGCCCGGGGACTAGCGGGCTAGGGGCCCAGTACTTC. Amino acid sequence: CASSPGTSGLGAQYF.

V usage is TRBV2 and J usage is TRBJ1-5; 7 nucleotides line up with TRBD1. Germline loops: CDR1 SNHLY, CDR2 FYNNEI. The J segment lost 1 base and the V segment lost 6 bases, leaving 6 bases of the junction unmatched. This CDR3 is 15 amino acids long. The CDR3 sequence: CASRARQGSNQPQHF. The CDR3 DNA reads as TGTGCCAGCAGAGCAAGACAGGGCAGCAATCAGCCCCAGCATTTT.